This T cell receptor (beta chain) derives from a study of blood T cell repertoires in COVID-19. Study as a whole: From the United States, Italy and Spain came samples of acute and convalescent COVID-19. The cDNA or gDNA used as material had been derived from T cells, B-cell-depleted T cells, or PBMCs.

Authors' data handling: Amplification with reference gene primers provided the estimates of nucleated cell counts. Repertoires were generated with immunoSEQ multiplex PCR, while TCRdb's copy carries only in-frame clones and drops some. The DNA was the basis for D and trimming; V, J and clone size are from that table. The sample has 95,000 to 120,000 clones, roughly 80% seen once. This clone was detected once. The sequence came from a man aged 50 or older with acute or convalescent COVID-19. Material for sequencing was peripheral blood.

The CDR3 nucleotides are TGTGCCATCAGTGAGAGTCCTTACGGGACAGACTATGGCTACACCTTC. Its protein product is CAISESPYGTDYGYTF. The chain uses TRBV10-3 and TRBJ1-2, with 7 nucleotides matching TRBD1. With V trimmed by 2 bases and J by 3 bases, 9 bases remained unmatched. The CDR3 totals 16 residues. Germline lookup yields CDR1 ENHRY and CDR2 SYGVKD.